This entry features one T cell receptor beta chain sequence. Which antigen it targets is not known. No base quality information exists; no much larger clone differs at one position. This specimen comes from a study of response to subunit inactivated influenza vaccine (dated by TCRdb to between 2018 and 2020). The study in broad terms: To follow how T cells responded to a trivalent subunit inactivated influenza vaccine, the researchers relied on deep quantitative profiling of the T cell receptor repertoire.

Paper-wide results and their limitations: According to the authors, only a limited number of new T cells may be recruited by each seasonal influenza vaccination.

CDR1 and CDR2 (SGHTA, FQGNSA) derive from the germline V gene. Trimming leaves V shorter by 3 bases and J shorter by 8 bases, with the junction holding 15 bases beyond the gene matches. From the cysteine through the phenylalanine, the CDR3 covers 17 amino acids. Of the read, only the CDR3 DNA is kept; its 51 bases are in frame from base 1. Libraries were made using RT-PCR. Sequencing was performed on an Illumina HiSeq 2500. TCRdb took the public reads, trimmed them with fastp at Q25, ran MiXCR for clone calling and kept in-frame beta chains. One record per CDR3 amino acid sequence lists the most common genes and DNA. The table for this sample lists hundreds of thousands of distinct CDR3 sequences; around a sixth of them were counted only once. The ten biggest clones cover about a tenth of the sample.

The chain links TRBV7-2 with TRBJ2-3; TRBD2 fits 9 bases in the junction. This TCR was recovered from a man aged 50-60 years who received an inactivated influenza vaccine. Donor details come from another sample of the same person, matched by shared clones. Source: PBMCs from blood, taken around 5 days after vaccination. Here is the DNA: TGTGCCAGCAGCTTTTTTAGCGGGGGCCCGTCCCCGGGTACGCAGTATTTT. This translates into CASSFFSGGPSPGTQYF.